The 25 T cell receptor beta chains given below trace back to one sample, sequenced in a study of blood T cell repertoires in COVID-19. Generated by immunoSEQ multiplex PCR, the TCRdb table keeps only in-frame clones and is missing some. The sample comprises 250,000 or so clones, less than 95% of which are singletons, and 2.5% to 3% rests with the top ten. The sample taken for sequencing was PBMCs or T cells enriched from blood (not recorded which). These receptors originate from a man in his forties who had been exposed to COVID-19.

This sequence joins TRBV30 and TRBJ2-3; tentatively, D is TRBD2 (5 bases). This CDR3 contains 14 residues. The germline CDR1 and CDR2 sequences are GTSNPN and SVGIG (reference sequence). Trimming took off 3 bases at V and 4 bases at J, with 14 bases between the two ends. Here the CDR3 DNA reads TGTGCCTGGAGCCACAATTGGCGGGCAGATACGCAGTATTTT. Protein: CAWSHNWRADTQYF.

This chain joins TRBV3-1 (or the pseudogene TRBV3-2) and TRBJ1-1; D unclear. Trimming cost V 3 bases and J 5 bases, with 13 bases left between them. Germline lookup yields CDR1 LGHDT and CDR2 YNNKEL (reference sequence). This CDR3 contains 14 residues. In DNA, the CDR3 is TGTGCCAGCAGCCAGCAGAGTGAGCGAACTGAAGCTTTCTTT. It encodes CASSQQSERTEAFF.

The gene calls are TRBV5-1 and TRBJ2-3; TRBD2 matches 8 bases. The CDR3 consists of 16 residues. In germline, CDR1 is SGHRS, CDR2 YFSETQ. With 0 bases clipped from V and 5 bases from J, the junction kept 8 bases outside the gene matches. The CDR3: CASSLASAGGGDTQYF. The DNA of the CDR3 is TGCGCCAGCAGCTTGGCGTCCGCGGGAGGCGGAGATACGCAGTATTTT.

This rearrangement joins TRBV7-6 to TRBJ1-4, with 9 bases lining up with TRBD1. J lost 6 bases, V lost 6 bases, and 11 bases had no gene match. CDR3 length: 16 amino acids. Germline-derived CDR1 and CDR2 are SGHVS and FNYEAQ. The CDR3 protein is CASRSEPGQGDEKLFF. In DNA form, the CDR3 reads TGTGCCAGCAGGTCCGAGCCGGGACAGGGAGATGAAAAACTGTTTTTT.

A single count supports this clone. This chain uses TRBV28 with TRBJ2-7, with TRBD2 matching 14 bases. CDR3 size: 15 residues. Germline CDR1 is MDHEN and CDR2 is SYDVKM. V was clipped by 6 bases and J by 5 bases; unmatched bases: 6. This CDR3 reads CASSRRLAGGDEQYF. The CDR3, as DNA: TGTGCCAGCAGCCGTCGACTAGCGGGAGGGGACGAGCAGTACTTC.

This chain uses TRBV7-9 with TRBJ2-7; 10 bases match TRBD2. This CDR3 region has 19 residues. Unmatched junction bases numbered 14, after V lost 1 base and J lost 2 bases. From germline, CDR1 is SEHNR and CDR2 FQNEAQ (reference sequence). The CDR3 DNA reads as TGTGCCAGCAGCTTAGGAGGACTAGCGGTCCAAAGGGGAACCTACGAGCAGTACTTC. Its translation: CASSLGGLAVQRGTYEQYF. The complete variable domain, with remaining parts taken from reference TRBV7-9 and TRBJ2-7, reads DTGVSQNPRHKITKRGQNVTFRCDPISEHNRLYWYRQTLGQGPEFLTYFQNEAQLEKSRLLSDRFSAERPKGSFSTLEIQRTEQGDSAMYLCASSLGGLAVQRGTYEQYFGPGTRLTVT.

J is TRBJ1-4 and V is TRBV6-4; D unclear. The germline gives CDR1 MRHNA, CDR2 SNTAGT. Trimming took off 6 bases at V and 0 bases at J, with 8 bases between the two ends. CDR3 length: 14 residues. The CDR3 DNA follows: TGTGCCAGCAGGCCAACAGCAACTAATGAAAAACTGTTTTTT. This encodes CASRPTATNEKLFF.

This chain connects TRBV12-3 or TRBV12-4 to TRBJ1-1; the D gene is possibly TRBD1 (5 bases). The V and J ends lost 1 base and 7 bases respectively, with 7 bases between them. The CDR3 extends over 12 amino acids. CDR3 nucleotide sequence: TGTGCCAGCAGTTTAGTCCAGGGTGAAGCTTTCTTT. This codes for CASSLVQGEAFF.

The rearrangement joins TRBV5-6 to TRBJ2-6, with a tentative D call TRBD2 (6 bases). From germline, CDR1 is SGHDT and CDR2 YYEEEE. The CDR3 sequence is 15 residues long. V lost 6 bases and J lost 1, with 11 bases in between. DNA of the CDR3: TGTGCCAGCACTATCGGGGGATCTGGGGCCAACGTCCTGACTTTC. Translating it yields CASTIGGSGANVLTF. Full variable domain (rest looked up from reference TRBV5-6 and TRBJ2-6): DAGVTQSPTHLIKTRGQQVTLRCSPKSGHDTVSWYQQALGQGPQFIFQYYEEEERQRGNFPDRFSGHQFPNYSSELNVNALLLGDSALYLCASTIGGSGANVLTFGAGSRLTVL.

The chain uses TRBV12-5 and TRBJ1-2, with no clear D. Germline loops: CDR1 LGHNT, CDR2 FRNRAP. The CDR3 has 13 amino acids. V was cut by 2 bases and J by 8 bases, with 12 bases left in between. CDR3 loop: CASGLPRTGGYTF. The CDR3 DNA follows: TGTGCTAGTGGTTTGCCCCGGACGGGGGGCTACACCTTC.

The genes are TRBV28 and TRBJ1-4; 11 bases are shared with TRBD1. The V segment lost 7 bases and the J segment 8 bases; nucleotides outside the gene matches: 6. Per the germline V gene, CDR1 is MDHEN and CDR2 is SYDVKM. The CDR3 spans 14 residues. In nucleotides, the CDR3 is TGTGCCAGCATCGGGACAGGGGGATGGGAAAAACTGTTTTTT. It translates to CASIGTGGWEKLFF.

The J gene is TRBJ1-4, the V gene TRBV30; D is possibly TRBD1 (5 bases). The CDR3 sequence is 12 residues long. Between the trimmed V and J ends, which lost 6 bases and 8 bases, there was a span of 13 bases. The germline V gene has CDR1 GTSNPN and CDR2 SVGIG (reference sequence). In nucleotides, the CDR3 is TGTGCCTGCCCAGGGTGGGGAGAAAAACTGTTTTTT. This gives the protein CACPGWGEKLFF.

This clone was recorded once. The genes are TRBV28 and TRBJ2-7; no reliable D call. Germline V gives CDR1 MDHEN, CDR2 SYDVKM. This CDR3 is built from 16 residues. V dropped 5 bases and J dropped 5 bases, with 22 bases sitting between them. As DNA, the CDR3 is TGTGCCAGCAGTAAACCGGGTCGCAAAGAGGCCCACGAGCAGTACTTC. As protein: CASSKPGRKEAHEQYF.

CDR3 sequence reads: CASSVAALPGELFF. In DNA, the CDR3 is TGTGCCAGCAGTGTAGCTGCTTTACCCGGGGAGCTGTTTTTT. The chain links TRBV28 to TRBJ2-2; D is uncertain. The V end was cut by 5 bases, the J end by 6 bases, with 13 bases between. Germline V lookup: CDR1 MDHEN, CDR2 SYDVKM. The CDR3 covers 14 residues.

This clone was seen a handful of times. V gene TRBV6-2 or TRBV6-3 combines with J gene TRBJ1-3; D uncertain. Germline loops: CDR1 MNHEY, CDR2 SVGEGT. CDR3 length: 14 residues. Trimming removed 4 bases from V and 0 bases from J, with 7 bases in between. The CDR3 bases are TGTGCCAGCAGTTTGGCACCCTCTGGAAACACCATATATTTT. It is translated as CASSLAPSGNTIYF.

In its sample, this clone was seen a few times. The chain recombines TRBV29-1 with TRBJ2-3; no clear D. The germline gives CDR1 SQVTM, CDR2 ANQGSEA. Deletions cut 0 bases from V and 6 bases from J, with 16 bases between. The CDR3 sequence is 15 residues long. Here the CDR3 reads CSVEDMGKMTDTQYF. CDR3 DNA: TGCAGCGTTGAAGATATGGGCAAGATGACGGATACGCAGTATTTT.

This rearrangement joins TRBV27 to TRBJ2-7, with TRBD1 identical over 12 bases. V gave up 0 bases and J gave up 6 bases; unmatched junction bases: 3. Per the germline V gene, CDR1 is MNHEY and CDR2 is SMNVEV (reference sequence). This CDR3 comprises 15 residues. The DNA for the CDR3 is TGTGCCAGCAGTTTATCGTCGGGACAGGGGGCCGAGCAGTACTTC. Translating gives CASSLSSGQGAEQYF.

A single count supports this clone. The rearrangement joins TRBV28 to TRBJ1-3; 9 bases align to TRBD1. Losses at the gene ends were 6 bases for V and 6 bases for J; bases not matched to a gene: 12. The CDR3 sequence is 16 residues long. The V gene's germline CDR1 is MDHEN and CDR2 SYDVKM. CDR3 coding DNA: TGTGCCAGCAGCCCTGACAGGGGGACATTGGTAAACACCATATATTTT. It translates to CASSPDRGTLVNTIYF.

V is TRBV30 and J is TRBJ2-7; 8 nucleotides agree with TRBD1. This CDR3 is 13 amino acids long. With V trimmed by 0 bases and J by 5 bases, 3 bases remained unmatched. CDR1 and CDR2 (germline): GTSNPN, SVGIG (reference sequence). The CDR3 DNA is TGTGCCTGGAGTGTCTCAGGGGGCAACGAGCAGTACTTC. This sequence encodes CAWSVSGGNEQYF.

The chain links TRBV11-3 to TRBJ2-1; 12 bases map to TRBD2. This CDR3 comprises 16 residues. The ends lost 4 bases at V and 7 bases at J; junction bases unmatched: 8. Per germline, CDR1 SGHNT and CDR2 YENEEA. The CDR3 DNA follows: TGTGCCAGCAGCTCATACGGACTAGCGGGACCGAATGAGCAGTTCTTC. This gives the protein CASSSYGLAGPNEQFF.

The CDR3: CASRRVAGADTQYF. CDR3 DNA: TGTGCCAGCAGAAGAGTAGCGGGGGCAGATACGCAGTATTTT. The chain couples TRBV6-4 to TRBJ2-3, with 9 nucleotides matching TRBD2. CDR3 size: 14 residues. J lost 4 bases, V lost 6 bases, and 5 bases had no gene match. In germline, CDR1 is MRHNA, CDR2 SNTAGT.

CDR3 residues: CASSPLTNTEAFF. DNA of the CDR3: TGCGCCAGCAGCCCTCTAACGAACACTGAAGCTTTCTTT. The J gene is TRBJ1-1, the V gene TRBV4-1; D unresolved. Germline V gives CDR1 MGHRA, CDR2 YSYEKL. Trimming took 4 bases from V and 1 from J, leaving 7 bases between them. This CDR3 spans 13 amino acids.

This chain connects TRBV4-2 to TRBJ2-3; the match to TRBD2 covers 12 bases. The CDR3 has 14 residues. V trimming: 0 bases; J trimming: 9 bases; junction bases outside the gene matches: 1. CDR1 and CDR2 from the germline V gene are LGHNA and YNFKEQ. The CDR3, as DNA: TGTGCCAGCAGCCAAGAAACTAGCGGGAGGACGCAGTATTTT. It encodes CASSQETSGRTQYF.

The V call is TRBV5-1, the J call TRBJ2-1; TRBD2 matches 8 bases. The V and J ends lost 1 base and 4 bases, in that order; junction bases with no gene match: 7. In germline, CDR1 is SGHRS, CDR2 YFSETQ. The CDR3 extends over 16 amino acids. The CDR3: CASSLRTSHSYNEQFF. The CDR3 DNA follows: TGCGCCAGCAGCTTGCGGACTAGCCATTCATACAATGAGCAGTTCTTC.

The chain combines TRBV11-2 with TRBJ2-3, with unresolved D. This CDR3 comprises 18 residues. Trimming removed 1 base from V and 1 base from J, with 18 bases in between. Per the germline V gene, CDR1 is SGHAT and CDR2 is FQNNGV. CDR3 nucleotide sequence: TGTGCCAGCAGCTTAGGGGTAGGCAAATTAGCTGGCACAGATACGCAGTATTTT. Translation gives CASSLGVGKLAGTDTQYF.